This TCR beta chain was captured in a study of T-cell reconstitution after alpha-beta-depleted transplantation in children. Overall study results and limits: Several hundred expanded graft clones reportedly gave rise to the alpha-beta T cells present about two months after transplant. After transplant, high TCRbeta diversity at day 60 in some patients arose from surviving recipient T cells and thymic progenitors. The main origin of T-cell counts and diversity one year after transplant was newly produced T cells.

For TCRbeta, the library was prepared with unique molecular identifiers. TCRdb used MiXCR to reprocess the PCR reads, holding one entry per CDR3 protein. The sample includes about 300,000 distinct CDR3 sequences, over 9.5% of them seen just once. Looked up from germline, CDR1 is LGHNA and CDR2 is YSLEER. This CDR3 has 15 residues. V lost 8 bases and J lost 7; bases outside the gene matches: 13. At least ten counts were recorded for this clonotype. Antigen specificity is unknown. The specimen comprised PBMCs, sampled before TCRalphabeta/CD19-depleted stem cell transplant. This clonotype was sampled from a boy younger than two with acute myeloid leukemia, due to receive a stem cell transplant. The chain recombines TRBV4-3 with TRBJ1-5; 8 bases map to TRBD1. The CDR3 nucleotides are TGCGCCAGCCAAGATAACAGGGGGGGATTCCAGCCCCAGCATTTT. Translating it yields CASQDNRGGFQPQHF.